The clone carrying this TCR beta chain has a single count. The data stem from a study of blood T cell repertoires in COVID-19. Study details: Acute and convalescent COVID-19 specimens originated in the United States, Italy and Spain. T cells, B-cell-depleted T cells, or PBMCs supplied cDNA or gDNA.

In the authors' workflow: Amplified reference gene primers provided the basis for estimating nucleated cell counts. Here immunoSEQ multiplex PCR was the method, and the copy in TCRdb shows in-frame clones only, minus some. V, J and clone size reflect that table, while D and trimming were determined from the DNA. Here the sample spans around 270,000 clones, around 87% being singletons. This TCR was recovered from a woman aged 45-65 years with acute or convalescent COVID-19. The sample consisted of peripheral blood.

The CDR3 spells CASATSAGGNIQYF. DNA for the CDR3: TGCGCCAGCGCAACCTCAGCCGGGGGAAACATTCAGTACTTC. J is TRBJ2-4 and V is TRBV5-1, with D possibly matching TRBD2 (6 bases). V was pared by 7 bases and J by 6 bases, with 17 bases between. The CDR3 runs 14 residues. Germline CDR1 SGHRS, CDR2 YFSETQ.